Each of the 25 T cell receptor beta chains below was sequenced from the same sample in a study of regulatory T cells in long-lasting Graves disease. Library construction for TCR beta used iRepertoire HTBI primers and Arm-PCR of CDR3 regions. One entry per CDR3 protein, called by TCRdb with MiXCR from the multiplex PCR reads. The data hold 200,000 to 250,000 distinct CDR3 sequences, with roughly 21% observed a single time. Time point indicated: newly diagnosed GD, antithyroid drugs for less than 3 months. PBMC RNA was the source of the TCR library. The source material was peripheral blood mononuclear cells (PBMCs), sampled at new diagnosis, from a patient treated with antithyroid drugs. The receptors here all came from a female donor with Graves disease.

This clonotype was seen only a few times. J is TRBJ2-7 and V is TRBV12-5; weak D call: TRBD2 (5 bases). V shed 5 bases and J shed 4 bases, with 18 bases lying between them. This CDR3 region has 15 residues. Germline V gene sequence: CDR1 LGHNT, CDR2 FRNRAP. The CDR3 here is CASGPQGGSRYEQYF. The DNA for the CDR3 is TGTGCTAGTGGTCCCCAAGGCGGGTCTCGGTACGAGCAGTACTTC.

This clonotype has a handful of counts. The chain couples TRBV19 to TRBJ2-1, with 8 bases aligning to TRBD2. V shed 7 bases and J 4 bases; nucleotides not matched to a gene: 6. CDR1 and CDR2 from the germline V gene are LNHDA and SQIVND (reference sequence). The CDR3 is made up of 14 amino acids. The CDR3 protein is CASKSGRGYNEQFF. CDR3 coding DNA: TGTGCCAGTAAGAGCGGGAGAGGGTACAATGAGCAGTTCTTC. The full variable domain, rest sourced from reference TRBV19 and TRBJ2-1, is DGGITQSPKYLFRKEGQNVTLSCEQNLNHDAMYWYRQDPGQGLRLIYYSQIVNDFQKGDIAEGYSVSREKKESFPLTVTSAQKNPTAFYLCASKSGRGYNEQFFGPGTRLTVL.

This clonotype was seen at least ten times. The CDR3 DNA reads as TGTGCCAGCTCACCTCAGGGGGCGATTTTAAACGCTGAAGCTTTCTTT. This codes for CASSPQGAILNAEAFF. The chain joins TRBV18 to TRBJ1-1; 8 bases fit TRBD1. Germline CDR1 KGHSH, CDR2 LQKENI. V trimming: 3 bases; J trimming: 6 bases; junction bases outside the gene matches: 12. The CDR3 runs 16 residues.

This chain links TRBV19 with TRBJ2-1, with 11 bases identical to TRBD2. This CDR3 contains 16 residues. Germline loops: CDR1 LNHDA, CDR2 SQIVND (reference sequence). Trimming took 2 bases from V and 7 from J; bases not matched to a gene: 7. The CDR3 DNA sequence: TGTGCCAGTAGTATATCTTTAGCGGGAGGGCCGAATGAGCAGTTCTTC. It yields the protein CASSISLAGGPNEQFF.

This clonotype was counted many times. The V and J genes are TRBV7-3 and TRBJ2-3; the match to TRBD2 covers 7 bases. The CDR3 runs 16 residues. Germline loops: CDR1 SGHTA, CDR2 FQGTGA. J was trimmed by 0 bases and V by 1 base; bases with no gene match: 4. The CDR3 loop is CASSLNPAGSTDTQYF. The CDR3 DNA follows: TGTGCCAGCAGCTTAAATCCAGCGGGGAGCACAGATACGCAGTATTTT.

This clonotype was found many times. This sequence joins TRBV12-3 or TRBV12-4 and TRBJ2-5; D ambiguous. V shed 6 bases and J shed 1 base, with 15 bases lying between them. The CDR3 has 15 residues. The CDR3 loop is CASSKEAYSQETQYF. CDR3 nucleotide sequence: TGTGCCAGCAGCAAAGAGGCGTACAGCCAAGAGACCCAGTACTTC.

This chain links TRBV5-4 with TRBJ2-7; 8 bases fit TRBD2. Germline V CDR1 and CDR2: SGHNT, YYREEE (reference sequence). The CDR3 totals 14 residues. V lost 4 bases to trimming and J lost 6 bases; unmatched junction nucleotides: 9. This CDR3 reads CASSLSGLAFEQYF. The CDR3 DNA sequence: TGTGCCAGCAGCCTTAGTGGACTAGCTTTCGAGCAGTACTTC.

With respect to this clonotype: This likely traces to a read error, being one base from a far larger clone. The chain recombines TRBV10-3 with TRBJ2-3; the match to TRBD2 covers 9 bases. CDR3 size: 16 residues. V gave up 5 bases and J gave up 2 bases; unmatched junction bases: 8. CDR1 is ENHRY, CDR2 SYGVKD, per germline. The CDR3 DNA reads TGTGCCATCAGTCCGAAGCGGGGGGACTACACAGATACGCAGTATTTT. Residues: CAISPKRGDYTDTQYF.

This clonotype came up many times. The chain combines TRBV7-6 with TRBJ2-3; 7 nucleotides match TRBD1. CDR3 length: 18 residues. The germline CDR1 and CDR2 sequences are SGHVS and FNYEAQ. V was clipped by 5 bases and J by 4 bases; unmatched bases: 18. CDR3 amino acids: CASSPGAGRGQGPDTQYF. CDR3 in DNA: TGTGCCAGCAGCCCCGGGGCTGGAAGGGGGCAAGGGCCAGATACGCAGTATTTT.

There are many counts of this clonotype. This sequence joins TRBV10-1 and TRBJ1-4; tentatively, D is TRBD1 (6 bases). Trimming shortened V by 3 bases and J by 5 bases, and 13 bases separated the two germline ends. The CDR3 loop spans 15 amino acids. Germline CDR1 is WNHNN and CDR2 is SYGVQD (reference sequence). The DNA of the CDR3 is TGCGCCAGCAGTGATCCCGGGACACAGAATGAAAAACTGTTTTTT. Protein sequence: CASSDPGTQNEKLFF.

This clonotype occurred many times. The CDR3 DNA reads TGTGCCAGCAGTTTATGGGGCCCGGGACAGTCTTATAGCAATCAGCCCCAGCATTTT. Translation: CASSLWGPGQSYSNQPQHF. The chain employs TRBV28 and TRBJ1-5; 7 positions agree with TRBD1. V lost 0 bases to trimming and J lost 0 bases; unmatched junction nucleotides: 11. CDR3 size: 19 residues. Germline values: CDR1 MDHEN, CDR2 SYDVKM.

Regarding this clonotype: Just one base apart from a much larger clone, this may be a read error. The genes are TRBV11-2 and TRBJ2-3; D might be TRBD2 (6 bases). Germline values: CDR1 SGHAT, CDR2 FQNNGV. The CDR3 is 13 amino acids. With 5 bases removed from V and 6 bases from J, the gap between germline ends came to 12 bases. The chain's CDR3 is CASSRGTRDTQYF. The CDR3 bases are TGTGCCAGCAGCCGCGGGACCAGGGATACGCAGTATTTT.

The chain employs TRBV28 and TRBJ1-5; D remains unclear. The CDR3 totals 13 residues. Deletions cut 4 bases from V and 7 bases from J, with 11 bases between. Germline V gene lookup returns CDR1 MDHEN and CDR2 SYDVKM. The CDR3 region has the DNA TGTGCCAGCAGTTCCGCCCAGCGGCAGCCCCAGCATTTT. Its translation: CASSSAQRQPQHF.

The chain has TRBV11-1 and TRBJ2-5; D remains unclear. The CDR3 is 14 residues long. V was clipped by 3 bases and J by 5 bases, with 13 bases between them. Per the germline V gene, CDR1 is SGHAT and CDR2 is FQDESV (reference sequence). Here the CDR3 reads CASSFVMGSETQYF. CDR3 in DNA: TGTGCCAGCAGCTTCGTCATGGGATCGGAGACCCAGTACTTC.

The table lists this clonotype with many counts. V gene TRBV12-3 or TRBV12-4 combines with J gene TRBJ2-4, with 11 bases identical to TRBD2. The V gene end was trimmed by 4 bases and the J gene end by 1 base; junction bases not matched to a gene: 0. This CDR3 contains 15 residues. The CDR3 protein is CASSSSGRAKNIQYF. Here the CDR3 DNA reads TGTGCCAGCAGTTCTAGCGGGAGGGCCAAAAACATTCAGTACTTC.

The chain combines TRBV5-4 with TRBJ1-1; D might be TRBD1 (6 bases). Trimming cost V 0 bases and J 4 bases, with 22 bases left between them. This CDR3 is built from 18 residues. CDR1 and CDR2 from the germline V gene are SGHNT and YYREEE (reference sequence). CDR3 sequence reads: CASSLAGGRASFVTEAFF. DNA of the CDR3: TGTGCCAGCAGCTTGGCGGGGGGCAGAGCTTCTTTTGTCACTGAAGCTTTCTTT.

The chain combines TRBV3-1 with TRBJ2-1, with 10 bases matching TRBD2. This CDR3 is built from 15 residues. V lost 4 bases and J lost 3; bases outside the gene matches: 3. CDR1 and CDR2 from the germline V gene are LGHDT and YNNKEL (reference sequence). The CDR3 spells CASSLPSGSYNEQFF. CDR3 nucleotide sequence: TGTGCCAGCAGCCTCCCTAGCGGGAGCTACAATGAGCAGTTCTTC.

Ten or more counts support this clonotype. J is TRBJ2-2 and V is TRBV11-2; a weak D match, TRBD1 (6 bases). V was cut by 0 bases and J by 7 bases, with 12 bases left in between. Germline CDR1 is SGHAT and CDR2 is FQNNGV. The CDR3 consists of 15 residues. The CDR3 nucleotides read TGTGCCAGCAGCTTAGATGAGACAGGCCTCGGGGAGCTGTTTTTT. This sequence encodes CASSLDETGLGELFF.

This clonotype showed up many times. The V gene is TRBV20-1, the J gene TRBJ2-3, with 10 nucleotides matching TRBD1. With V trimmed by 0 bases and J by 4 bases, 4 bases remained unmatched. The CDR3 has 15 residues. In germline, CDR1 is DFQATT, CDR2 SNEGSKA (reference sequence). The CDR3 DNA reads TGCAGTGCTAGAGATCCCGGACAGGGGGCAGATACGCAGTATTTT. Its protein product is CSARDPGQGADTQYF.

This clonotype was seen a few times. Germline is not matched at one junction end, which may reflect a read error. This chain uses TRBV20-1 with TRBJ2-7, with D perhaps being TRBD1 or TRBD2 (5 bases each). The length of the CDR3 is 11 residues. The germline V gene encodes CDR1 DFQATT and CDR2 SNEGSKA (reference sequence). This chain's CDR3 is CSAGTSYEQYF. Here the CDR3 DNA reads TGCAGTGCTGGGACCTCCTATGAGCAGTACTTC.

This clonotype was counted at least ten times. This sequence joins TRBV15 and TRBJ2-7; the match to TRBD1 covers 7 bases. Trimming took 6 bases from V and 3 from J; bases not matched to a gene: 8. The CDR3 runs to 14 residues. CDR1 and CDR2 (germline): LNHNV, YYDKDF (reference sequence). For the CDR3, the DNA is TGTGCCACCAGTGACATTGACAGGGACTACGAGCAGTACTTC. Translated, it gives CATSDIDRDYEQYF. The whole variable domain, remainder taken from reference TRBV15 and TRBJ2-7, is DAMVIQNPRYQVTQFGKPVTLSCSQTLNHNVMYWYQQKSSQAPKLLFHYYDKDFNNEADTPDNFQSRRPNTSFCFLDIRSPGLGDTAMYLCATSDIDRDYEQYFGPGTRLTVT.

The sample holds a few counts of this clonotype. The chain combines TRBV27 with TRBJ1-1; no reliable D call. Germline V gene data show CDR1 as MNHEY and CDR2 as SMNVEV (reference sequence). Trimming shortened V by 3 bases and J by 9 bases, and 5 bases separated the two germline ends. The CDR3 runs to 10 residues. The CDR3 DNA reads as TGTGCCAGCAGTTTGCCCAAAGCTTTCTTT. Its translation: CASSLPKAFF.

There are a few counts of this clonotype. The rearrangement links TRBV6-2 or TRBV6-3 to TRBJ2-1, with a weak D call TRBD1 (7 bases). This CDR3 has 15 amino acids. The V end was cut by 1 base, the J end by 9 bases, with 16 bases between. The germline CDR1 and CDR2 sequences are MNHEY and SVGEGT. The CDR3 nucleotides are TGTGCCAGCAGTTACTTCAGGGGGGAGATAGGTGAGCAGTTCTTC. Translated, it gives CASSYFRGEIGEQFF.

The chain combines TRBV28 with TRBJ1-1, with D perhaps matching TRBD1 (6 bases). The germline CDR1 and CDR2 sequences are MDHEN and SYDVKM. Trimming took off 1 base at V and 5 bases at J, with 11 bases between the two ends. This CDR3 region has 14 residues. In DNA form, the CDR3 reads TGTGCCAGCAGTTTATCCCCAGGGGAGACTGAAGCTTTCTTT. This sequence encodes CASSLSPGETEAFF.

This clonotype came up many times. As DNA, the CDR3 is TGTGCCAGCAGTTTTGAGGGTTTGACCTACAATGAGCAGTTCTTC. Translated: CASSFEGLTYNEQFF. The chain has TRBV27 and TRBJ2-1, with D tentatively TRBD2 (5 bases). The CDR3 contains 15 residues. Deletions cut 3 bases from V and 2 bases from J, with 11 bases between. Germline lookup yields CDR1 MNHEY and CDR2 SMNVEV (reference sequence).